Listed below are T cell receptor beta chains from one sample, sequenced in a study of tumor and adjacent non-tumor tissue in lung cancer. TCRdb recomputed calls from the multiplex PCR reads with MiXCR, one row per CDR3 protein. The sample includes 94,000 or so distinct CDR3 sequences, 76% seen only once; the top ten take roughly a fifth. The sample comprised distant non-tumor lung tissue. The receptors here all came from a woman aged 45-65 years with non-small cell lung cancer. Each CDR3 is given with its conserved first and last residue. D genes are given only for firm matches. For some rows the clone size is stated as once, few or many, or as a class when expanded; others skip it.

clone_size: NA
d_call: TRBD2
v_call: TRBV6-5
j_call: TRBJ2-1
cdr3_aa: CASSPPTSWSSHEQFF
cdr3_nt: TGTGCTAGCAGCCCCCCGACTAGCTGGAGCTCCCATGAGCAGTTCTTC

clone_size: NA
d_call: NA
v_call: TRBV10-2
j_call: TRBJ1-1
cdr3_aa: CSSSEANTEASF
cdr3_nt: TGCTCCAGCAGTGAGGCAAACACTGAAGCTTCCTTT

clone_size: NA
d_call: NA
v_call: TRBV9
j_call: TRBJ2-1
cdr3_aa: CASSVLPNEQFF
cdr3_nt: TGTGCCAGCAGCGTATTGCCAAATGAGCAGTTCTTC

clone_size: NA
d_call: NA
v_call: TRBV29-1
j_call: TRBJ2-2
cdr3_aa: CSVWAPNTGKLFF
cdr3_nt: TGCAGCGTTTGGGCCCCGAACACCGGGAAGCTCTTTTTT

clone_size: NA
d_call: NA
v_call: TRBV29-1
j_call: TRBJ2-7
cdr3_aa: CSVDSSGVSYEQYF
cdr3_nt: TGCAGCGTCGACTCCTCGGGTGTCTCCTACGAGCAGTACTTC

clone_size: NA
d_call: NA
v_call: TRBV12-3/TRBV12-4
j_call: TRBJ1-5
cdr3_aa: CANKIKGGVQPQHF
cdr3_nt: TGTGCCAACAAAATAAAAGGCGGGGTTCAGCCCCAGCATTTT

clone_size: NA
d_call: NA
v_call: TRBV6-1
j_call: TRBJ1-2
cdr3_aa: CASSEEARYDYTF
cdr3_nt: TGTGCCAGCAGTGAAGAGGCTCGTTATGACTACACCTTC

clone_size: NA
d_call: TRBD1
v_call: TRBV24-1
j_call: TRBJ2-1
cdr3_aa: CATSRTGGSSYNEQFF
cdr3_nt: TGTGCCACTAGTAGGACAGGGGGGAGCTCCTACAATGAGCAGTTCTTC

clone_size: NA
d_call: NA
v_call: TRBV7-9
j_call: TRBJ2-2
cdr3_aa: CASSFGEQFF
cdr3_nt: TGTGCCAGCAGCTTCGGGGAGCAGTTTTTT

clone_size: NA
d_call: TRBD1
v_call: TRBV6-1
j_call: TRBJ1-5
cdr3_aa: CASCGTGGNQSQHF
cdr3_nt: TGTGCCAGCTGTGGGACAGGGGGCAATCAGTCCCAGCATTTT

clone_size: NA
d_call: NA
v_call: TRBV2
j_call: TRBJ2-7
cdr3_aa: CASTRTQVGGGQYF
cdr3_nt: TGTGCCAGCACTAGGACGCAGGTTGGTGGCGGGCAGTACTTC

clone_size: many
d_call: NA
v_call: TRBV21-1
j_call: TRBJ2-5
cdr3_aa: CASSKERTERQETQYF
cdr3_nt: TGTGCCAGCAGCAAAGAAAGGACGGAAAGGCAAGAGACCCAGTACTTC

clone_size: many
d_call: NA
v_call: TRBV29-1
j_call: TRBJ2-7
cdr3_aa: CSVVRDVSSYEQYF
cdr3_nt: TGCAGCGTGGTCCGGGACGTAAGCTCCTACGAGCAGTACTTC

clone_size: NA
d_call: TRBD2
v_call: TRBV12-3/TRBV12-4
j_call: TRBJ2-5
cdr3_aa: CASSLFSGTSGFKTHYF
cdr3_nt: TGTGCCAGCAGTTTATTTTCCGGGACTAGCGGATTTAAGACTCACTACTTC

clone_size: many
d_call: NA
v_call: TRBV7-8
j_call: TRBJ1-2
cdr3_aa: CASSLGVFGPSFNYGYTF
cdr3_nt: TGTGCCAGCAGCTTAGGGGTCTTTGGGCCAAGTTTTAACTATGGCTACACCTTC

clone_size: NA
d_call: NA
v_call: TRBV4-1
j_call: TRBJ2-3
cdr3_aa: CARSQTGSTDTHYF
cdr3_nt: TGCGCCAGAAGCCAAACAGGGAGCACAGATACTCATTATTTT

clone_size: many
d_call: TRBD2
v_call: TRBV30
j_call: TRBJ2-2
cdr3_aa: CAWSGGGRASTGELFF
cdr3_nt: TGTGCCTGGAGTGGCGGCGGGAGGGCCAGTACCGGGGAGCTGTTTTTT

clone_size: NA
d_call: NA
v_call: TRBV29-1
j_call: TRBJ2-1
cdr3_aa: CSVEGFGRVTSYNEEFF
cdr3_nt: TGCAGCGTTGAAGGGTTCGGCAGGGTAACCTCCTACAATGAAGAGTTCTTC

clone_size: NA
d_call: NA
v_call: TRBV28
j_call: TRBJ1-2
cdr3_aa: CASNPPPAVNGYTF
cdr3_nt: TGTGCCAGCAATCCCCCCCCGGCAGTGAATGGCTACACCTTC

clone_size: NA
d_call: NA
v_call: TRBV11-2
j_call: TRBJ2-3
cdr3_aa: CDGSLGVLSSTDTQYF
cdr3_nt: TGTGACGGCAGCTTAGGGGTCCTATCTAGCACAGATACGCAGTATTTT

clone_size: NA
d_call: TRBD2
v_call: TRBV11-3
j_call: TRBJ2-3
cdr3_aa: CTSNSLAGGRGNTQCF
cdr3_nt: TGTACCAGCAACTCCCTAGCGGGAGGGCGGGGAAATACGCAGTGTTTT

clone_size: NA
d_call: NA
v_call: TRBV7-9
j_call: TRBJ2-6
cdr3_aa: CASSSPRERSFSGANVLTF
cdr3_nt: TGTGCCAGCAGCTCACCCAGGGAGAGGAGCTTCTCTGGGGCCAACGTCCTGACTTTC

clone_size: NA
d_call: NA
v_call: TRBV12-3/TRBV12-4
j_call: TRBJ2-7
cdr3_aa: CASSEWEKQYF
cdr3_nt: TGTGCCAGCAGTGAATGGGAAAAGCAGTACTTC

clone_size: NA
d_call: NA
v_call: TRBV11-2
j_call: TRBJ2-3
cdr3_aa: CVSSPVGYPLPGTQYF
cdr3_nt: TGTGTCAGCAGCCCGGTGGGTTACCCGCTCCCAGGTACGCAGTATTTT

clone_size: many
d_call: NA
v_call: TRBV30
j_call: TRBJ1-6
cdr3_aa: CAWRLLSGGGSPLHF
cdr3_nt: TGTGCCTGGAGGCTCCTAAGTGGAGGTGGTTCACCCCTCCACTTT

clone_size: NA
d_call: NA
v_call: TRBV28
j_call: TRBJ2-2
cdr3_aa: CASSLPHFMGDNTGELFF
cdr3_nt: TGTGCCAGCAGTCTACCCCACTTTATGGGGGATAACACCGGGGAGCTGTTTTTT

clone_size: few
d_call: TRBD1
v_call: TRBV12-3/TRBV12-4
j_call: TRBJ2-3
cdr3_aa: CTSSFRTGTDTRYF
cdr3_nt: TGTACCAGCAGTTTTCGGACAGGCACAGATACGCGGTATTTT

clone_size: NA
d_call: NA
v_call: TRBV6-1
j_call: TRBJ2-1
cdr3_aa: CASILPGANELFF
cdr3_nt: TGTGCCAGCATCCTCCCAGGTGCAAATGAGCTGTTCTTC

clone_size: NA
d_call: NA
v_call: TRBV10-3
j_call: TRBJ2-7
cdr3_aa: CAISNLIQREQYF
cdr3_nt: TGTGCCATCAGTAACCTGATCCAGAGAGAGCAGTACTTC